The T cell receptor (beta chain) described here comes from a study of regulatory T cells in long-lasting Graves disease. On the study more broadly: Persistence in Graves' disease required over 5 years of antithyroid drugs plus positive TSH receptor antibodies. Study conclusions and caveats: There were preferences for TRBV28, TRBJ1-2 and TRBJ2-5 in persistent disease. Those with persistent disease had in common more public clonotypes (about 2,700) than new patients (roughly 1,000). Relative to newly diagnosed Graves' patients, persistent ones had lower TCR diversity.

Regarding time point: persistent/refractory GD, antithyroid drugs over 5 years with positive TRAb. From RNA extracted from PBMCs, the TCR library was made. iRepertoire HTBI primers and Arm-PCR of CDR3 regions built TCR beta libraries. TCRdb passed the multiplex PCR reads through MiXCR, listing each CDR3 protein once. Of about 460,000 distinct CDR3 sequences listed, about 22% are singletons. A word on this clonotype: Its specificity is not known.

The CDR3 is 13 residues long. Germline loops: CDR1 MNHNS, CDR2 SASEGT. V gave up 7 bases and J gave up 6 bases; unmatched junction bases: 4. The V and J genes are TRBV6-1 and TRBJ2-7; 12 positions match TRBD2. Source: peripheral blood mononuclear cells (PBMCs), taken when the disease was refractory, from a patient treated with antithyroid drugs. This receptor was obtained from a female donor with Graves disease. In DNA, the CDR3 is TGTGCCAGCAACTCGGGACTAGCGGGCGAGCAGTACTTC. Amino acid sequence: CASNSGLAGEQYF.